This TCR beta chain was observed in a study of T cells in Graves' hyperthyroidism and ophthalmopathy. Study-wide points: In the blood, most expanded thyroid clonotypes above 0.001 appeared as well.

Trimming pared 3 bases from V and 0 bases from J, leaving 8 bases between. CDR3 size: 14 residues. Germline V gene sequence: CDR1 MNHEY, CDR2 SMNVEV (reference sequence). Graves' hyperthyroidism is called stable when ophthalmopathy does not progress within 18 months. Exclusion followed for patients with uncontrolled infection, other autoimmune disease, pregnancy or lactation. Out of 10 ml of fresh peripheral blood came the PBMCs. Amplification targeted TCR beta CDR3 regions from RNA transcripts. When the TCR CDR3 underwent first-round RT-PCR, the HTBI primer set was used. TCRdb re-called the multiplex PCR reads with MiXCR, one entry per CDR3 protein. The sample contains approximately 630,000 distinct CDR3 sequences, roughly 16% of which appear only once. This clonotype showed up many times. The antigen remains unidentified.

V and J are TRBV27 and TRBJ1-1; weak D call: TRBD1 (5 bases). The sequenced sample was blood. This TCR was recovered from a woman between 25 and 40 years old with Graves' hyperthyroidism. The CDR3 reads CASSFSRVNTEAFF. The CDR3 region has the DNA TGTGCCAGCAGTTTTTCCAGGGTGAACACTGAAGCTTTCTTT.